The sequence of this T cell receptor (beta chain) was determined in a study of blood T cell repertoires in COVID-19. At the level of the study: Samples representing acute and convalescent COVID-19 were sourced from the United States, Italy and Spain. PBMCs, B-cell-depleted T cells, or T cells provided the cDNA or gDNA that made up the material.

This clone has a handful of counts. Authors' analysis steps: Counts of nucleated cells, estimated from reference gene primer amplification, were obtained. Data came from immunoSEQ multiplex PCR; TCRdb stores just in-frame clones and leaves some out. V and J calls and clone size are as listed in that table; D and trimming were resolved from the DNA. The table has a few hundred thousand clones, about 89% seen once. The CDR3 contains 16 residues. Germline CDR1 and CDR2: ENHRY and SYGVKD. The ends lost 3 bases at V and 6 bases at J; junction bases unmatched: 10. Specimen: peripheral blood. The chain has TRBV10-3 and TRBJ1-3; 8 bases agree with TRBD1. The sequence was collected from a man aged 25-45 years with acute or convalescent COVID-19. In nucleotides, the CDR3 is TGTGCCATCAGTGACCCCCGGGACAGGCAATTAAACACCATATATTTT. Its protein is CAISDPRDRQLNTIYF.